The 3 T cell receptor beta chains listed next were all sequenced from one sample in a study of T cells in Graves' hyperthyroidism and ophthalmopathy. Amplified regions were TCR beta CDR3 sequences from RNA transcripts. The study used the HTBI primer set for a first-round RT-PCR of the TCR CDR3. TCRdb passed the multiplex PCR reads through MiXCR, listing each CDR3 protein once. This sample has some 98,000 distinct CDR3 sequences; approximately 42% occur once, and the top ten carry roughly 10%. Sequencing used peripheral blood or thyroid tissue (not recorded which). Receptors were obtained from a woman in her twenties or thirties with Graves' hyperthyroidism.

On this clonotype itself: At one end the junction does not follow the germline gene, possibly because of a read error. V gene TRBV7-9 combines with J gene TRBJ2-3, with 9 bases identical to TRBD2. The CDR3 length is 14 residues. Germline V gene data show CDR1 as SEHNR and CDR2 as FQNEAQ (reference sequence). The chain's CDR3 is CASRRLAVTDTKYF. The CDR3, as DNA: TGTGCCAGCAGACGACTAGCGGTCACAGATACGAAGTATTTT.

This rearrangement joins TRBV3-1 to TRBJ2-7; 9 positions agree with TRBD1. Trimming took 1 base from V and 6 from J; bases not matched to a gene: 7. The CDR3 runs to 15 residues. Germline V gives CDR1 LGHDT, CDR2 YNNKEL (reference sequence). Here the CDR3 reads CASSQAGQGLIEQYF. CDR3 sequence (DNA): TGTGCCAGCAGCCAAGCGGGACAGGGATTGATCGAGCAGTACTTC.

This clonotype was picked up many times. This sequence joins TRBV5-1 and TRBJ1-1; TRBD1 matches 11 bases. Germline CDR1 reads SGHRS; CDR2 reads YFSETQ. J was trimmed by 6 bases and V by 4 bases; bases with no gene match: 8. This CDR3 is built from 15 residues. This CDR3 is CASSPGTGGGSEAFF. In DNA, the CDR3 is TGCGCCAGCAGCCCTGGGACAGGGGGAGGCTCTGAAGCTTTCTTT. Looking up the rest from reference TRBV5-1 and TRBJ1-1 gives the full variable domain: KAGVTQTPRYLIKTRGQQVTLSCSPISGHRSVSWYQQTPGQGLQFLFEYFSETQRNKGNFPGRFSGRQFSNSRSEMNVSTLELGDSALYLCASSPGTGGGSEAFFGQGTRLTVV.